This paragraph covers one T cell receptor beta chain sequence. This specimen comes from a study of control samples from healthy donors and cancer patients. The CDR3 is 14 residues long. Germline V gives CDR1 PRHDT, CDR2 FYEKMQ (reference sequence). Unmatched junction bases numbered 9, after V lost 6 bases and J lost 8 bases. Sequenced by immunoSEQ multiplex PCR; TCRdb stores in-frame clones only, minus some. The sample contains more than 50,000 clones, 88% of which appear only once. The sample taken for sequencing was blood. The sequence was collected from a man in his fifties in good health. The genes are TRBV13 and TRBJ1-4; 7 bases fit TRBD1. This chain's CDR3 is CASRLNRGGEKLFF. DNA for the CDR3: TGTGCCAGCAGACTAAACAGGGGTGGCGAAAAACTGTTTTTT.